This T cell receptor beta chain derives from a study of identical twins. One entry per CDR3 protein, called by TCRdb with MiXCR from the 5' RACE reads. The repertoire includes about 240,000 distinct CDR3 sequences, 6.5% to 9% of them detected once, and around 5% sits in the top ten. From germline, CDR1 is SNHLY and CDR2 FYNNEI. The trim removed 10 bases at V and 3 bases at J, leaving 16 bases unmatched. The CDR3 length is 16 residues. Every sampled donor was Caucasian and healthy. The same data also went into a second study, on yellow fever vaccine responses in identical twins. In that study: In identical twins, vaccine T cell responses appeared partly shared and partly individual.

This sequence originates from a woman aged 18-29 years in good health. The sample taken for sequencing was CD8+ T cells sorted from blood. The chain uses TRBV2 and TRBJ1-1, with 8 nucleotides matching TRBD1. CDR3: CAINTGGNGMDTEAFF. The CDR3 DNA reads TGTGCCATCAACACAGGGGGTAATGGCATGGACACTGAAGCTTTCTTT. Together with reference TRBV2 and TRBJ1-1, the CDR3 gives the full variable domain: EPEVTQTPSHQVTQMGQEVILRCVPISNHLYFYWYRQILGQKVEFLVSFYNNEISEKSEIFDDQFSVERPDGSNFTLKIRSTKLEDSAMYFCAINTGGNGMDTEAFFGQGTRLTVV.